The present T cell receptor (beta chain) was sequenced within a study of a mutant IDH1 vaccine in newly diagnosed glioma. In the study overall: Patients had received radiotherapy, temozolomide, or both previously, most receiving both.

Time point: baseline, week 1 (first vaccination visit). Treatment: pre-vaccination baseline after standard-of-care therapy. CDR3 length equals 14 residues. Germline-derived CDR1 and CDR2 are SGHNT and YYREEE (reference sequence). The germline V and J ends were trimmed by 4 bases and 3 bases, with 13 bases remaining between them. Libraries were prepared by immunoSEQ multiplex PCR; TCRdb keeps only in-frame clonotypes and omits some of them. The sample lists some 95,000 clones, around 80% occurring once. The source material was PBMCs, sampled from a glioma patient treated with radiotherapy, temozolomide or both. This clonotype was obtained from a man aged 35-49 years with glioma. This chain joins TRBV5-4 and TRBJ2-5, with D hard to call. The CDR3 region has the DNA TGTGCCAGCAGCCCACCAGGACGGGAAGAGACCCAGTACTTC. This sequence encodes CASSPPGREETQYF.